The sequence of this T cell receptor (beta chain) was determined in a study of T cell repertoires in cytomegalovirus infection. Study at large: Use of recently identified HLA-C-restricted and well-studied HLA-B-restricted CMV epitopes was part of the study. Matching HLA type, along with CMV infection, was indicated by public TCR beta signatures.

Trimming removed 1 base from V and 0 bases from J, with 4 bases in between. This CDR3 has 13 residues. CDR1 is SQVTM and CDR2 is ANQGSEA in the germline V gene. Study-wide findings and caveats: Accumulated public TCR beta family frequency recognized individuals carrying CMV together with the relevant HLA.

MiXCR, applied by TCRdb to the reads, yields one record per CDR3 protein. The sample has about 220,000 distinct CDR3 sequences, 38% seen once. About this clonotype itself: Its antigen is currently unknown.

The V and J genes are TRBV29-1 and TRBJ2-1; D remains ambiguous. This clonotype was sampled from a human donor in good health (CMV status not recorded). Some clones in this sample may be carry-over from other donors' samples. The input for sequencing was CD8+ T cells from cultured PBMCs, taken from culture after CMV antigen stimulation. CDR3 bases: TGCAGCGTTGAAGGGGGCTCCTACAATGAGCAGTTCTTC. The encoded protein is CSVEGGSYNEQFF.